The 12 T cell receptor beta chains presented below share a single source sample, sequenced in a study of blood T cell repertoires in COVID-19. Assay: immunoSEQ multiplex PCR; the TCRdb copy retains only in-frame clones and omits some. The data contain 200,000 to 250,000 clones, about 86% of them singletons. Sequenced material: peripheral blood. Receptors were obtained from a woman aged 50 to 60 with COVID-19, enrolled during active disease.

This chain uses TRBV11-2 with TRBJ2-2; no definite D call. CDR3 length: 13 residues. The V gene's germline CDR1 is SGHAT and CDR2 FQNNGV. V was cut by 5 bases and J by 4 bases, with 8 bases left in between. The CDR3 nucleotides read TGTGCCAGCAGCGTTACAGTCACCGGGGAGCTGTTTTTT. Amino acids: CASSVTVTGELFF.

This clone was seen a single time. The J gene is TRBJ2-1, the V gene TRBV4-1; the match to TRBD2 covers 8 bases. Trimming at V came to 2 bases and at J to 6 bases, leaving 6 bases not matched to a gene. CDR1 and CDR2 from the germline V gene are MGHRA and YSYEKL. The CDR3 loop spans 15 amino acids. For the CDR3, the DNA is TGCGCCAGCAGCCAACCGAGCGGGGGCCCCAATGAGCAGTTCTTC. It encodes CASSQPSGGPNEQFF.

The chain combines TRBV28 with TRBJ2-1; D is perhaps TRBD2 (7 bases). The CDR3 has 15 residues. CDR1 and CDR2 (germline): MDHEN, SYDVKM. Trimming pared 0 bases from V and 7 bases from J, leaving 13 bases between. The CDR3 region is CASSLWGRGANEQFF. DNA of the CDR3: TGTGCCAGCAGTTTATGGGGCCGGGGGGCGAATGAGCAGTTCTTC.

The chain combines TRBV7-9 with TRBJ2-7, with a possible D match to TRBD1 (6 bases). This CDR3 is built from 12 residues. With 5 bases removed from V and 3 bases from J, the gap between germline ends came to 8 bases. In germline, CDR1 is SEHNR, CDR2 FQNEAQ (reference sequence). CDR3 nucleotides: TGTGCCAGCAGCCGGACAGTCTACGAGCAGTACGTC. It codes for CASSRTVYEQYV.

The CDR3 coding sequence is TGTGCCAGCAGCGGCAGGGGGCAAAATGAGCAGTTCTTC. Translated, it gives CASSGRGQNEQFF. V is TRBV9 and J is TRBJ2-1, with TRBD1 matching over 8 bases. V gave up 3 bases and J gave up 7 bases; unmatched junction bases: 3. CDR3 length: 13 amino acids. CDR1 SGDLS and CDR2 YYNGEE come from the germline V gene.

CDR3 DNA sequence: TGTGCCAGCAGCCACTCCGGGACTAGAGCCTACGAGCAGTACTTC. Amino acids: CASSHSGTRAYEQYF. The chain recombines TRBV7-9 with TRBJ2-7; TRBD2 aligns across 8 bases. CDR1 and CDR2 (germline): SEHNR, FQNEAQ (reference sequence). The CDR3 extends over 15 amino acids. V lost 5 bases, J lost 2 bases, and 8 bases stayed unmatched.

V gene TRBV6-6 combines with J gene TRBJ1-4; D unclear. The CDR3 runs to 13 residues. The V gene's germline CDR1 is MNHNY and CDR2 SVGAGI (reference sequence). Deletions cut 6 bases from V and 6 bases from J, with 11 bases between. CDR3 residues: CASRPQPYEKLFF. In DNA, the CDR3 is TGTGCCAGCAGACCACAGCCGTATGAAAAACTGTTTTTT.

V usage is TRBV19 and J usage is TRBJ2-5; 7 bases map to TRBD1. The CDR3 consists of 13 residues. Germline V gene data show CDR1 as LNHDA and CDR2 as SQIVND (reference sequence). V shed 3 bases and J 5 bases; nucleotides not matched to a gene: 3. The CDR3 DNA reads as TGTGCCAGTAGTATCCGGGACAGTGAGACCCAGTACTTC. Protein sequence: CASSIRDSETQYF.

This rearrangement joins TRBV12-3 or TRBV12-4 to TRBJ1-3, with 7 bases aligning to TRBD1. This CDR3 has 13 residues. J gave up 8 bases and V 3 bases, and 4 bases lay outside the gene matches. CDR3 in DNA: TGTGCCAGCAGTTTTCAACAGGGGTACACCATATATTTT. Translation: CASSFQQGYTIYF.

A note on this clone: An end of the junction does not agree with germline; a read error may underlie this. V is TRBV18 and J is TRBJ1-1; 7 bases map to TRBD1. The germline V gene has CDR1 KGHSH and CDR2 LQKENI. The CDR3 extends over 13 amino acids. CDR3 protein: CASSRADRADAFF. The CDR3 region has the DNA TGTGCCAGCTCCCGAGCCGACAGGGCTGACGCTTTCTTT.

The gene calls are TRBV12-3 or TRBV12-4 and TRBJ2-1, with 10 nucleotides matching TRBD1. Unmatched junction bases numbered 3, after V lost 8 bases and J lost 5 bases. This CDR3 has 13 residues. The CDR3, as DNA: TGTGCCAGCCGGGACAGGGGTAACAATGAGCAGTTCTTC. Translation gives CASRDRGNNEQFF.

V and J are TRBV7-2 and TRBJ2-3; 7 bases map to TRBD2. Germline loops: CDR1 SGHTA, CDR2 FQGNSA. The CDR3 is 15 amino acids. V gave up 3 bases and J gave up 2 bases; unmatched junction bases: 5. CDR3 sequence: CASSFSRGYTDTQYF. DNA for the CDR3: TGTGCCAGCAGCTTCTCGCGGGGGTACACAGATACGCAGTATTTT.